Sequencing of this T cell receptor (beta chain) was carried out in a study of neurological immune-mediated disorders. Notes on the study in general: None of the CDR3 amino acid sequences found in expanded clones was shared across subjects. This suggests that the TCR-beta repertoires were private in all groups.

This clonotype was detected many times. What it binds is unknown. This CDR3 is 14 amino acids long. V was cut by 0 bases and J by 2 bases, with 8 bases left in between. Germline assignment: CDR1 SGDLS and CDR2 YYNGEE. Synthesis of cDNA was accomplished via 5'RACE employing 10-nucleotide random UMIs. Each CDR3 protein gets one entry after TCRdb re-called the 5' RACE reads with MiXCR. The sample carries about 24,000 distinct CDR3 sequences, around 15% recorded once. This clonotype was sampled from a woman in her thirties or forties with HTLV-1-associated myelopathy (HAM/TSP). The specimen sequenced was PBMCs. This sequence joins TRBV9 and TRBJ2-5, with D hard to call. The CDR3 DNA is TGTGCCAGCAGCGTAGGTGGTGGGCAAGAGACCCAGTACTTC. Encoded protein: CASSVGGGQETQYF.